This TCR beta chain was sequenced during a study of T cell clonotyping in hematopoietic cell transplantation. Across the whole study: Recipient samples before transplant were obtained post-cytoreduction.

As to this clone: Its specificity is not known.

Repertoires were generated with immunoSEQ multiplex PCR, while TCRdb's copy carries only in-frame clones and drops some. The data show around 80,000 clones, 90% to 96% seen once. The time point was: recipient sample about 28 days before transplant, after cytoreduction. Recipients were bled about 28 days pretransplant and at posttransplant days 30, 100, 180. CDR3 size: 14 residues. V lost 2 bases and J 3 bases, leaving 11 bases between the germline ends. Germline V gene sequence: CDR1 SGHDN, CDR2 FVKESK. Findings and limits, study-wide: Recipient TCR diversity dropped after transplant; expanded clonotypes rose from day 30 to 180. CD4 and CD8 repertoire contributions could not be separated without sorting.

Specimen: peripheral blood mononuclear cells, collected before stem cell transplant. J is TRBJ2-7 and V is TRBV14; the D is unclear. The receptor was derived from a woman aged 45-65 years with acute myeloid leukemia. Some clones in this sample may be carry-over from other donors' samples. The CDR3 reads CASSQYEKHYEQYF. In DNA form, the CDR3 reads TGTGCCAGCAGCCAATATGAGAAACACTACGAGCAGTACTTC.